A single sample is the source of the 2 T cell receptor beta chains below, sequenced in a study of PD-L1 blockade in urothelial cancer. TCRdb's table, derived via immunoSEQ multiplex PCR, lists solely in-frame clones and lacks some. Of 35,000 to 40,000 clones listed, roughly 36% are singletons. Sequenced here: tumor tissue, sampled before atezolizumab (anti-PD-L1) treatment. The receptors were sampled from a man aged 55 to 70 with urothelial cancer.

In its sample, this clone was seen many times. The chain recombines TRBV11-3 with TRBJ1-6; D is perhaps TRBD1 (6 bases). V lost 5 bases to trimming and J lost 7 bases, with 18 bases between them. This CDR3 is built from 16 residues. Germline V CDR1 and CDR2: SGHNT, YENEEA. CDR3 sequence: CASSLGDILLNSPLHF. In DNA form, the CDR3 reads TGTGCCAGCAGCCTAGGGGACATCCTTCTAAATTCACCCCTCCACTTT.

The chain combines TRBV6-8 with TRBJ2-7; TRBD1 aligns across 8 bases. CDR3 length: 16 residues. Trimming at V came to 6 bases and at J to 2 bases, leaving 12 bases not matched to a gene. Germline CDR1 reads MNHGY; CDR2 reads SAAAGT. The CDR3 loop is CASSPGPNRGAYEQYF. The CDR3 DNA reads TGTGCCAGCAGCCCCGGCCCCAACAGGGGGGCCTACGAGCAGTACTTC.